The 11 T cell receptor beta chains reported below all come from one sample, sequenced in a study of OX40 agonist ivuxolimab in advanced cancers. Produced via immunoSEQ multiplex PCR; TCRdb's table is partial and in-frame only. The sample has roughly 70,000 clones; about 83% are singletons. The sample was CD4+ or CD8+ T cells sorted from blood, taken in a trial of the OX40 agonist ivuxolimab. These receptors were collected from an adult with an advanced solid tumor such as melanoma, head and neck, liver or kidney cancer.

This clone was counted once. CDR3 nucleotide sequence: TGTGCCAGCAGCTTATTCCCGGGCAGTCAATACGAGCAGTACTTC. Amino acid sequence: CASSLFPGSQYEQYF. J is TRBJ2-7 and V is TRBV7-3; D not certain. This CDR3 has 15 amino acids. V lost 2 bases, J lost 4 bases, and 15 bases lay in between. Germline V gene data show CDR1 as SGHTA and CDR2 as FQGTGA.

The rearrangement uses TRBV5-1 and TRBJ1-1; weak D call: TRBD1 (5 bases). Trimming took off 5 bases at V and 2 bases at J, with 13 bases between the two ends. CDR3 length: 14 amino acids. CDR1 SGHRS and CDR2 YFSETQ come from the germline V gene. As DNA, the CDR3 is TGCGCCAGCAGACTGGACATATCAAACACTGAAGCTTTCTTT. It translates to CASRLDISNTEAFF. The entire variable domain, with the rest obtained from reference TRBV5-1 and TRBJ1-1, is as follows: KAGVTQTPRYLIKTRGQQVTLSCSPISGHRSVSWYQQTPGQGLQFLFEYFSETQRNKGNFPGRFSGRQFSNSRSEMNVSTLELGDSALYLCASRLDISNTEAFFGQGTRLTVV.

The CDR3 DNA reads as TGTGCCAGCAGTCGGGGGGCCGGGGAGACCCAGTACTTC. This gives the protein CASSRGAGETQYF. The chain is built from TRBV2 and TRBJ2-5; TRBD2 is a possible D gene (7 bases). This CDR3 spans 13 amino acids. Germline values: CDR1 SNHLY, CDR2 FYNNEI. Trimming removed 5 bases from V and 5 bases from J, with 12 bases in between.

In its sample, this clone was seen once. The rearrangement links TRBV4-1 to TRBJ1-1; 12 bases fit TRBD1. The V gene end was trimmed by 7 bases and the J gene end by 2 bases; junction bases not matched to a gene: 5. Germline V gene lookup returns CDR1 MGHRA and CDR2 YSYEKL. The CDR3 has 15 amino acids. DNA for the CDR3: TGCGCCAGCAAGCCGGGACAGGGGGCCAACACTGAAGCTTTCTTT. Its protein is CASKPGQGANTEAFF.

The CDR3 sequence is CASGTSGGHSYNEQFF. The CDR3, as DNA: TGTGCTAGTGGCACTAGCGGGGGCCACTCCTACAATGAGCAGTTCTTC. This chain links TRBV12-5 with TRBJ2-1, with 11 positions matching TRBD2. Germline V CDR1 and CDR2: LGHNT, FRNRAP. This CDR3 is 16 amino acids long. The ends lost 6 bases at V and 0 bases at J; junction bases unmatched: 4.

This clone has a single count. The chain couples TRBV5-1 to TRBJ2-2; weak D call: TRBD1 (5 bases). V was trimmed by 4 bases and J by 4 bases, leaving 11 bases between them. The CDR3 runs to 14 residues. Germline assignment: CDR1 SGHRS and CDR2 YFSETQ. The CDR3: CASSPGWSTGELFF. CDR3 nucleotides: TGCGCCAGCAGCCCAGGGTGGTCCACCGGGGAGCTGTTTTTT.

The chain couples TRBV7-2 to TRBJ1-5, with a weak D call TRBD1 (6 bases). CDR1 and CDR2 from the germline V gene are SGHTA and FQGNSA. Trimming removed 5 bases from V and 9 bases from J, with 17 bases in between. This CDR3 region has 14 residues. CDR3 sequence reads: CASSPNRAPSPQHF. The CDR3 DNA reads TGTGCCAGCAGCCCAAACAGGGCACCGTCGCCCCAGCATTTT.

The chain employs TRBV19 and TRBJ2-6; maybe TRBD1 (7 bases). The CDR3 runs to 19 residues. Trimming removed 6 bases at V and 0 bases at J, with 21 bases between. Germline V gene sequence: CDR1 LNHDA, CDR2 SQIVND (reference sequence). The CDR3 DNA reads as TGTGCCAGTAGACGGACAGGTGTGGAGGGCTACTCTGGGGCCAACGTCCTGACTTTC. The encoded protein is CASRRTGVEGYSGANVLTF.

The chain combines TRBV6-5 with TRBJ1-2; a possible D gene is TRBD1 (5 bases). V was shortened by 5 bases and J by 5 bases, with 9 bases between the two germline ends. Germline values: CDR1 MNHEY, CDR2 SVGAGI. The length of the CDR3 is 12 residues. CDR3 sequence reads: CASSPGFYGYTF. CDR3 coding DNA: TGTGCCAGCAGTCCAGGGTTTTATGGCTACACCTTC.

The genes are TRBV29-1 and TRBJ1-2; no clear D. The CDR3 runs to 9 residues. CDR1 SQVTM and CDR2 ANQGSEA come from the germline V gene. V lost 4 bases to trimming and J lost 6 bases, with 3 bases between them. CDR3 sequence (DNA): TGCAGCGTTGGGGATGGCTACACCTTC. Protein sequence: CSVGDGYTF.

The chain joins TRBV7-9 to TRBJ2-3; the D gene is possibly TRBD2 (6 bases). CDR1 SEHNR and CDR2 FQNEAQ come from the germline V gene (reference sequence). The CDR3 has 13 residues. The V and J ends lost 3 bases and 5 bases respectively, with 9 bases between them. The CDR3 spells CASSLAGGDTQYF. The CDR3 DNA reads TGTGCCAGCAGCTTGGCCGGGGGAGATACGCAGTATTTT.